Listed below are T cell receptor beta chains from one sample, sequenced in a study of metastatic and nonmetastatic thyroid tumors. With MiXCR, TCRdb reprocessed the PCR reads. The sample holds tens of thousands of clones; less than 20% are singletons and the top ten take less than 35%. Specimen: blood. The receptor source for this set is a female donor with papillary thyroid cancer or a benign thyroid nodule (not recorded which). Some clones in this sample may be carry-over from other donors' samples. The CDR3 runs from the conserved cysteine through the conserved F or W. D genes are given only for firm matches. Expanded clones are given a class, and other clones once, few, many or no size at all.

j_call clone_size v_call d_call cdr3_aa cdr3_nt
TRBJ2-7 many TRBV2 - CASGRDETYEQYF TGTGCCAGCGGGCGGGACGAAACCTACGAGCAGTACTTC
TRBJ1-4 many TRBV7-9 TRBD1 CASSRTGGWEKLFF TGTGCCAGCAGCCGGACAGGTGGTTGGGAAAAACTGTTTTTT
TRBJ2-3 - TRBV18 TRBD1 CASSQGQGEDTQYF TGTGCCAGCTCGCAAGGACAGGGGGAAGATACGCAGTATTTT
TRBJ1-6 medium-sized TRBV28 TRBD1 CASGTGLQPLHF TGTGCCAGCGGGACAGGGCTTCAACCCCTCCACTTT
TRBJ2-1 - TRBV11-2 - CASILVEFADRSYNEQFF TGTGCCAGCATCCTCGTGGAGTTTGCGGACCGCTCCTACAATGAGCAGTTCTTC
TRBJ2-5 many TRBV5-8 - CASSFEWGQETQYF TGTGCCAGCAGCTTCGAATGGGGGCAAGAGACCCAGTACTTC
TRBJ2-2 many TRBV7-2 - CASSQRRLDTGELFF TGTGCCAGCTCCCAAAGGCGGCTAGACACCGGGGAGCTGTTTTTT
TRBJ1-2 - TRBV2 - CASEPQGADGYAF TGTGCCAGTGAACCACAGGGAGCGGATGGCTACGCCTTC
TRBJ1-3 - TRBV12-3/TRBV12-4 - CASILMVAGNTIYF TGTGCCAGCATCTTAATGGTGGCTGGAAACACCATATATTTT
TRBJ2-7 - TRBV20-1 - CSARDAGSPHSYEQYF TGCAGTGCTAGAGATGCGGGCAGCCCCCACTCCTACGAGCAGTACTTC
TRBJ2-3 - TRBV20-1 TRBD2 CTTAGGRGTDTQYF TGCACGACGGCGGGCGGGAGGGGCACAGATACGCAGTATTTT
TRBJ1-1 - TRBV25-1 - CASSEFRANTEAFF TGTGCCAGCAGTGAATTTAGGGCTAACACTGAAGCTTTCTTT
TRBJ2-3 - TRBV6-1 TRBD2 CASSKRLAVCTDTQYF TGTGCCAGCAGTAAAAGACTAGCCGTGTGCACAGATACGCAGTATTTT
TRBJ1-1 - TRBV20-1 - CSVAVSDTEAFF TGCAGTGTCGCCGTTTCGGACACTGAAGCTTTCTTT
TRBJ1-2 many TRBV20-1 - CSASLGGGFGYTF TGCAGTGCTAGTTTAGGCGGAGGATTTGGCTACACCTTC
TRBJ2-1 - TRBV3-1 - CAISQGGRGTYNEQFF TGTGCCATCAGCCAAGGAGGGCGCGGTACCTACAATGAGCAGTTCTTC
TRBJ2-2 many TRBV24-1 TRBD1 CATSRQGVLGELFF TGTGCCACCAGCAGACAGGGAGTCTTGGGGGAGCTGTTTTTT
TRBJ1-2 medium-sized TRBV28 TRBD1 CASSLQGASRAYGYTF TGTGCCAGCAGCCTACAGGGGGCCAGTCGGGCTTATGGCTACACCTTC
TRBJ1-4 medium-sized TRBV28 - CASSAPANEKLFF TGTGCCAGCAGTGCCCCAGCTAATGAAAAACTGTTTTTT
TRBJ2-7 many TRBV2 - CASSFYTTAEQYF TGTGCCAGCAGCTTTTACACGACGGCCGAGCAGTACTTC
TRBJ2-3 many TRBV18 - CASSPYGSRDTQYF TGTGCCAGCTCACCGTACGGGAGTAGGGATACGCAGTATTTT
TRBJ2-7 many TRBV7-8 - CASSLFRGPSEQYF TGTGCCAGCAGCTTATTTCGCGGCCCTTCCGAGCAGTACTTC
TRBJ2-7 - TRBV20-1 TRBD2 CSAIAGGPLWEQYF TGCAGTGCTATAGCGGGAGGGCCTTTGTGGGAGCAGTACTTC
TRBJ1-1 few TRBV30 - CAWSVALGGDNDFF TGTGCCTGGAGTGTAGCCCTAGGTGGCGATAATGATTTCTTT
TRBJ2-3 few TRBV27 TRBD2 CASSLLGGGAGAGTQYF TGTGCCAGCAGTTTATTAGGCGGGGGGGCTGGGGCAGGTACGCAGTATTTT
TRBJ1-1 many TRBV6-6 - CASSYPQQGWAFF TGTGCCAGCAGTTACCCTCAACAGGGTTGGGCTTTCTTT
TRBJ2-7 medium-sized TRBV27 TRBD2 CASSTQREGSYEQYF TGTGCCAGCAGTACCCAGCGGGAGGGGTCCTACGAGCAGTACTTC
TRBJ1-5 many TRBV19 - CASSHGAGRGSNQPQHF TGTGCCAGTTCCCATGGGGCGGGGCGAGGGAGCAATCAGCCCCAGCATTTT
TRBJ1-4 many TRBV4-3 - CASSQGGGAREKLFF TGCGCCAGCAGCCAAGGGGGAGGGGCGCGGGAAAAACTGTTTTTT
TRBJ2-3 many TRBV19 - CASTPSGGTDTQYF TGTGCCAGTACCCCCTCCGGGGGCACAGATACGCAGTATTTT
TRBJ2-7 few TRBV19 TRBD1 CASSDHRDRAHEQYF TGTGCCAGTAGTGACCACCGGGACAGGGCCCACGAGCAGTACTTC
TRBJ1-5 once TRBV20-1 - CSASNAVHQPQHF TGCAGTGCTAGTAACGCAGTCCATCAGCCCCAGCATTTT
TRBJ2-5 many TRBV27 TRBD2 CASSPGLAGGAETQYF TGTGCCAGCAGTCCGGGACTAGCGGGGGGTGCAGAGACCCAGTACTTC
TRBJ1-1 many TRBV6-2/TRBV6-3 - CASSQGSEAFF TGTGCCAGCAGTCAGGGTTCTGAAGCTTTCTTT
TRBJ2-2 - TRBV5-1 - CASSWNTGELFF TGCGCCAGCAGCTGGAACACCGGGGAGCTGTTTTTT
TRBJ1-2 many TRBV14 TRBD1 CASSRTGDYPYGYTF TGTGCCAGCAGCCGTACAGGGGATTACCCCTATGGCTACACCTTC
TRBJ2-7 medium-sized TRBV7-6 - CASSPLAGAGEQYF TGTGCCAGCAGCCCGTTGGCAGGGGCGGGCGAGCAGTACTTC
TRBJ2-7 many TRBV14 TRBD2 CASSQGVAGLSEQYF TGTGCCAGCAGCCAAGGTGTAGCGGGGCTTTCGGAGCAGTACTTC
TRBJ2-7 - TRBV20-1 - CSIIREGLNEQYF TGCAGTATCATTCGGGAAGGATTAAACGAGCAGTACTTC
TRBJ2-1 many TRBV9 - CASSSRVGNEQFF TGTGCCAGCAGTTCCAGGGTCGGGAATGAGCAGTTCTTC
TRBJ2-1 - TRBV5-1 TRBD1 CASSLGQGANEQFF TGCGCCAGCAGCTTGGGACAGGGGGCCAATGAGCAGTTCTTC
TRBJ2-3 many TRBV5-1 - CASSPQGAADTQYF TGCGCCAGCAGCCCACAGGGCGCGGCGGATACGCAGTATTTT
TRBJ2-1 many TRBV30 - CAWSGYNEQFF TGTGCCTGGTCAGGGTACAATGAGCAGTTCTTC
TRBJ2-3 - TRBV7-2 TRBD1 CASILGLTGDTDTQYF TGTGCCAGCATCTTAGGGTTAACAGGGGACACAGATACGCAGTATTTT
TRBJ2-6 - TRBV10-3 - CAISGTDIPSGSNVLTF TGTGCCATCAGTGGAACGGACATTCCCTCTGGTTCCAACGTCCTGACTTTC
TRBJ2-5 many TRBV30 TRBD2 CAWNSGTSGGETQYF TGTGCCTGGAACAGCGGGACTAGCGGGGGGGAGACCCAGTACTTC
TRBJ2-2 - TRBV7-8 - CASSLSRGSGELFF TGTGCCAGCAGCTTATCGCGTGGATCCGGGGAGCTGTTTTTT
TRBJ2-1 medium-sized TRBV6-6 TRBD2 CASSYSAGGRNEQFF TGTGCCAGCAGTTACTCGGCGGGGGGGCGAAATGAGCAGTTCTTC
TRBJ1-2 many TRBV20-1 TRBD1 CSAPGQGGLKGYTF TGCAGTGCTCCTGGACAGGGGGGTTTGAAAGGCTACACCTTC
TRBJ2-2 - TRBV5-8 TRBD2 CASSTSGINTGELFF TGTGCCAGCAGCACTAGCGGTATTAACACCGGGGAGCTGTTTTTT
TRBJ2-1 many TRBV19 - CASSAPTGTEQFF TGTGCCAGTAGTGCCCCGACAGGTACTGAGCAGTTCTTC
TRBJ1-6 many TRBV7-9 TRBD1 CASSNGQGSSPLHF TGTGCCAGCAGTAATGGACAGGGGAGTTCACCCCTCCACTTT
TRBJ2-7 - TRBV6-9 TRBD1 CASSYRGLGEQYF TGTGCCAGCAGTTATAGGGGGCTGGGAGAGCAGTACTTC
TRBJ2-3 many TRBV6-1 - CASSPEGSRKYF TGTGCCAGCAGCCCAGAGGGTAGTCGGAAGTATTTT
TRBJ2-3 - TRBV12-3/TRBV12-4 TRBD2 CASRTSGSADTQYF TGTGCCAGCAGAACTAGCGGGAGCGCAGATACGCAGTATTTT